The clone carrying this T cell receptor beta chain was seen once. An end of the junction does not agree with germline; a read error may underlie this. It was unsorted whole blood that yielded blood RNA, and germline DNA was also extracted. Collection of about 3.7 milliliters of peripheral blood took place before surgery. Synthesis of TCR beta cDNA was carried out from 450 to 500 ng total RNA with a constant-region primer. Construction of TCR beta libraries relied on three successive nested multiplex PCR rounds employing slightly modified ARM-PCR. In the first two PCR rounds, TRBV1-TRBV30 forward primers were paired with a C-beta reverse primer, and each round lasted approximately 10 cycles. TCRdb reanalysed the multiplex PCR reads using MiXCR and keeps one entry per CDR3 protein. The repertoire holds approximately 340,000 distinct CDR3 sequences, around 60% seen once, with 5.5% to 8% in the top ten.

The CDR3 covers 13 residues. Germline V CDR1 and CDR2: SGHNT, YYREEE (reference sequence). This entry is derived from a study of tumor-infiltrating lymphocytes in primary liver carcinoma. The chain is built from TRBV5-4 and TRBJ2-3; D not certain. The clonotype comes from a man aged 40-49 years with primary liver carcinoma and hepatitis B virus infection. The sequencing input was peripheral blood. CDR3 loop: CASSSQPTDMQYF. The DNA of the CDR3 is TGTGCCAGCAGCTCTCAGCCCACAGATATGCAGTATTTT.